The rows below give T cell receptor beta chains drawn from one sample of a study of T cell responses to AZD1222 COVID-19 vaccine. Sequencing used immunoSEQ multiplex PCR; TCRdb keeps in-frame clones, though not all of them. The sample holds roughly 170,000 clones; over 75% are singletons and the top ten take approximately 3%. The sequencing here drew on peripheral blood, taken on day 0 of AZD1222 vaccination. These TCRs come from an adult in good health. CDR3s include the opening cysteine and the closing phenylalanine or tryptophan. D genes are given only for firm matches. The listing skips clone size in some rows; elsewhere it reads once, few, many or a size class.

TRBV5-4	TRBJ2-7	TRBD2	few	TGTGCCAGCAGCTTGGCGGCTAGCGGCCACGAGCAGTACTTC	CASSLAASGHEQYF
TRBV12-3/TRBV12-4	TRBJ2-3	NA	NA	TGTGCCAGCAGGCTCACAGATACGCAGTATTTT	CASRLTDTQYF
TRBV30	TRBJ1-2	NA	NA	TGTGCCTGGAGCCACCAGGCCCTAAACTATGGCTACACCTTC	CAWSHQALNYGYTF
TRBV19	TRBJ2-3	TRBD1	NA	TGTGCCAGTAGCTGGGACAGGTATACGCAGTATTTT	CASSWDRYTQYF
TRBV4-2	TRBJ2-1	NA	NA	TGTGCCAGCAGCCCTCGGGCAGGGGAGACCTACAATGAGCAGTTCTTC	CASSPRAGETYNEQFF
TRBV18	TRBJ2-2	NA	NA	TGTGCCAGCTCACCCCAGTCGGCGGGCACCGGGGAGCTGTTTTTT	CASSPQSAGTGELFF
TRBV19	TRBJ2-7	TRBD2	NA	TGTGCCAGTAGTCTTCCGGGACTAAAAACCTACGAGCAGTACTTC	CASSLPGLKTYEQYF
TRBV30	TRBJ1-2	TRBD1	NA	TGTGCCTGCCCTACTAGGGAGGGGGCGTTTGGCTACACCTTC	CACPTREGAFGYTF
TRBV19	TRBJ1-2	NA	NA	TGTGCCAGTAGTATATTGGGGGAATTGAACTATGGCTACACCTTC	CASSILGELNYGYTF
TRBV14	TRBJ2-1	TRBD1	NA	TGTGCCAGCAGCTCGTTATCGGGACAGGGCTTAATGTATGAGCAGTTCTTC	CASSSLSGQGLMYEQFF
TRBV4-1	TRBJ2-3	NA	NA	TGCGCCAGCAGCCAAGCCGGCGTTTCCAATACGCAGTATTTT	CASSQAGVSNTQYF
TRBV7-2	TRBJ1-6	TRBD1	NA	TGTGCCAGCAGCTTCCAAGGGACAGGGGTAAATTCACCCCTCCACTTT	CASSFQGTGVNSPLHF
TRBV6-5	TRBJ1-4	NA	few	TGTGCCAGCAGCGCCGGCCGCGAAAAACTGTTTTTT	CASSAGREKLFF
TRBV5-4	TRBJ1-1	NA	few	TGTGCCAGCAGCGCTGAGGACACTGAAGCTTTCTTT	CASSAEDTEAFF
TRBV27	TRBJ1-2	NA	NA	TGTGCCAGCGCAAACAGAAACTATGGCTACACCTTC	CASANRNYGYTF
TRBV12-3/TRBV12-4	TRBJ2-2	TRBD1	NA	TGTGCCAGCAGTTACAGGGGGCCCGGGGAGCTGTTTTTT	CASSYRGPGELFF
TRBV6-5	TRBJ2-7	NA	once	TGTGCCAGCAGATACTCCGGGGACGGGCCCTACGAGCAGTACTTC	CASRYSGDGPYEQYF
TRBV7-2	TRBJ1-1	NA	once	TGTGCCAGCAGCTTAGACAGGGACACTGAAGCTTTCTTT	CASSLDRDTEAFF
TRBV7-8	TRBJ1-4	TRBD1	few	TGTGCCAGCAGCTTAGATCAGGGGGCGGTGGGTGAAAAACTGTTTTTT	CASSLDQGAVGEKLFF
TRBV29-1	TRBJ2-7	TRBD1	NA	TGCAGCGTTGCGTCCGGGACAGGGGGTCGACAGTACTTC	CSVASGTGGRQYF
TRBV2	TRBJ2-7	NA	NA	TGTGCCAGCAGTGAGGACAGAGGGGGCTACGAGCAGTACTTC	CASSEDRGGYEQYF
TRBV18	TRBJ2-1	NA	NA	TGTGCCAGCTCACCAGCGCTGGGAGAGGGTGAGCAGTTCTTC	CASSPALGEGEQFF
TRBV6-2/TRBV6-3	TRBJ2-2	NA	NA	TGTGCCAGCAGTTTCGACAGAACCACCGGGGAGCTGTTTTTT	CASSFDRTTGELFF
TRBV11-3	TRBJ2-3	TRBD2	NA	TGTGCCAGCAGCTGGACGGGTGACGGTTTCGGGGGGACAGATACGCAGTATTTT	CASSWTGDGFGGTDTQYF